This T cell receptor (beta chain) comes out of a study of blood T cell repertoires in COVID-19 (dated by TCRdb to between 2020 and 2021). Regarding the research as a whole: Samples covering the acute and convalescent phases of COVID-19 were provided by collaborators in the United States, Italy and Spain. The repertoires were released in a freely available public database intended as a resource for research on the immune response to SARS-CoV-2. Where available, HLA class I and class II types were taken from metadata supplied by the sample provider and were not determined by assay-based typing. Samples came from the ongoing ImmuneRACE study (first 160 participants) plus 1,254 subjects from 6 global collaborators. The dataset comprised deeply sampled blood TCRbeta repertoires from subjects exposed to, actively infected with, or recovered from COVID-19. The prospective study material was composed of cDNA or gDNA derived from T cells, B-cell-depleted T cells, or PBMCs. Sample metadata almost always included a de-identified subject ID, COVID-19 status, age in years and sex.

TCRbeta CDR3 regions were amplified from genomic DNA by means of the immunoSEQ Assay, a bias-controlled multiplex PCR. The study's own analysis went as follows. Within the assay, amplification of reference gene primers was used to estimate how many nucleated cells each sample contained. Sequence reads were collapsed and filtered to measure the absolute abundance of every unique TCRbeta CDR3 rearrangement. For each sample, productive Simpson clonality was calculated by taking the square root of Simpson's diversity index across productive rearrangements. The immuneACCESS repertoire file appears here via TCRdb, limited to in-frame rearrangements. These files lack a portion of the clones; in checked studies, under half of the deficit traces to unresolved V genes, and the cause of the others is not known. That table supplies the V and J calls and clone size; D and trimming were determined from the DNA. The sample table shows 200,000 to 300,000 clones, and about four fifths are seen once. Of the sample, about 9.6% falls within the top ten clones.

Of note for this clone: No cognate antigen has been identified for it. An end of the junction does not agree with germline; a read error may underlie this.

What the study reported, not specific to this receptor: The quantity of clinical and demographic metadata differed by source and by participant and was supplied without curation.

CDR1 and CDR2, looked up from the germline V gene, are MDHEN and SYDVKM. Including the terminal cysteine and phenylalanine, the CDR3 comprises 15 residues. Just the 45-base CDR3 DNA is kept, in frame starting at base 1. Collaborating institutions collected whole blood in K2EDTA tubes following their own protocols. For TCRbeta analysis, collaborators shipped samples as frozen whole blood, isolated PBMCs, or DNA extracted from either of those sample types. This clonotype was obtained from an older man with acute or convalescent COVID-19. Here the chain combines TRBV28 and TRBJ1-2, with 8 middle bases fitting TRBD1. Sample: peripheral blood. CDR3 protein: CASSGPGTGNFGYTF. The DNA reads TGTGCCAGCAGTGGCCCCGGGACAGGCAACTTTGGCTACACCTTC.